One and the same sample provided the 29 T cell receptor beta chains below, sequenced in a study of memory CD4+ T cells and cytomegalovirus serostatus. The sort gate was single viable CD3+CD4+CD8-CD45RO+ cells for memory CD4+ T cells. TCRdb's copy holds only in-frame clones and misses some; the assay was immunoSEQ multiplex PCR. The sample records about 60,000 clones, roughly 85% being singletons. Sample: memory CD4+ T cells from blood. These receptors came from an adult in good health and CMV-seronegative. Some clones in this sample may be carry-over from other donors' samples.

The CDR3 DNA sequence: TGTGCCAGCAGCTTCGACTCCTCGTACTCCTACGAGCAGTACTTC. This encodes CASSFDSSYSYEQYF. The chain links TRBV7-2 to TRBJ2-7; no clear D gene. Deletions cut 3 bases from V and 0 bases from J, with 12 bases between. Germline CDR1 reads SGHTA; CDR2 reads FQGNSA. CDR3 length: 15 amino acids.

The chain's CDR3 is CAWGGQGAQSRYF. The CDR3 DNA sequence: TGTGCCTGGGGGGGACAGGGGGCGCAAAGTCGGTACTTC. The V gene is TRBV30, the J gene TRBJ2-7; 12 nucleotides match TRBD1. Germline trimming cut 5 bases from V and 12 bases from J; bases unmatched to any gene: 11. This CDR3 spans 13 amino acids. From germline, CDR1 is GTSNPN and CDR2 SVGIG (reference sequence).

The CDR3 here is CASRRDRSTNYGYTF. As DNA, the CDR3 is TGTGCCAGCAGAAGGGACAGATCTACTAACTATGGCTACACCTTC. The chain recombines TRBV6-5 with TRBJ1-2; 7 bases align to TRBD1. J was trimmed by 0 bases and V by 6 bases; bases with no gene match: 7. The CDR3 consists of 15 residues. Germline loops: CDR1 MNHEY, CDR2 SVGAGI.

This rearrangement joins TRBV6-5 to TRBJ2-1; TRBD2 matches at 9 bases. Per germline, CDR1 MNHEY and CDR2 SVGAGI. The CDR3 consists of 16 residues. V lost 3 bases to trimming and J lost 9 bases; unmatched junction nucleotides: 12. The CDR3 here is CASSYRGGRARGEQFF. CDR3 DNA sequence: TGTGCCAGCAGTTATCGAGGCGGGAGGGCCCGGGGTGAGCAGTTCTTC.

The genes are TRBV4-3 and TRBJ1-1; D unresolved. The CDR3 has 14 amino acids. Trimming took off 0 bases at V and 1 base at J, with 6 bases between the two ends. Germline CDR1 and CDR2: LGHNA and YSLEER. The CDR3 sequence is CASSQDRPNTEAFF. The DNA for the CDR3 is TGCGCCAGCAGCCAAGATCGCCCGAACACTGAAGCTTTCTTT.

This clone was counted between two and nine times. CDR3 sequence reads: CASSQRGNEQFF. In DNA form, the CDR3 reads TGTGCCAGCAGCCAGCGGGGCAATGAGCAGTTCTTC. The rearrangement joins TRBV6-5 to TRBJ2-1; 7 bases map to TRBD2. Germline V lookup: CDR1 MNHEY, CDR2 SVGAGI. The CDR3 is 12 residues long. V lost 6 bases, J lost 6 bases, and 2 bases stayed unmatched.

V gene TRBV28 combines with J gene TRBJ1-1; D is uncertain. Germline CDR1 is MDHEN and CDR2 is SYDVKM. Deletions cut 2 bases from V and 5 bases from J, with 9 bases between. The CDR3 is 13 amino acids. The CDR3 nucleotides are TGTGCCAGCAGTTTAGTAGGACGGACTGAAGCTTTCTTT. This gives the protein CASSLVGRTEAFF.

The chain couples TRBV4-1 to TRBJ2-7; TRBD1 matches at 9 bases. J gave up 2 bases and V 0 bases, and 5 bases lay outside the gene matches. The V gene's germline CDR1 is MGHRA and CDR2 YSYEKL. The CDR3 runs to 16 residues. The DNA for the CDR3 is TGCGCCAGCAGCCAAGATTGGGGGACAGGGACCTACGAGCAGTACTTC. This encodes CASSQDWGTGTYEQYF.

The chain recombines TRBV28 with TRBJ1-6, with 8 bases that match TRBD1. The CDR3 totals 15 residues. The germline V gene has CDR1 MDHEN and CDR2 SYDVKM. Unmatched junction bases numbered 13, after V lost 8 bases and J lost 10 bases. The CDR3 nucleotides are TGTGCCAGCGTTCCCCTGGCAGGGGGCCACTCACCCCTCCACTTT. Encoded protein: CASVPLAGGHSPLHF.

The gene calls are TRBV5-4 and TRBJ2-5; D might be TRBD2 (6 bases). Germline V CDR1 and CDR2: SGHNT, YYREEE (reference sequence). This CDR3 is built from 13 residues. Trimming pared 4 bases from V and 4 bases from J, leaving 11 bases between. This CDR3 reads CASSRRGPETQYF. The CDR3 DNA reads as TGTGCCAGCAGCCGGCGGGGTCCAGAGACCCAGTACTTC.

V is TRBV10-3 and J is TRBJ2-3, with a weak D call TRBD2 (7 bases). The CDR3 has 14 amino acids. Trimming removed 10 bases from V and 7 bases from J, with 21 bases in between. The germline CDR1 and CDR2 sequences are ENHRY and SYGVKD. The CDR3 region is CATGGGGLSNTQYF. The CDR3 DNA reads TGTGCCACAGGAGGGGGGGGACTCTCGAATACGCAGTATTTT.

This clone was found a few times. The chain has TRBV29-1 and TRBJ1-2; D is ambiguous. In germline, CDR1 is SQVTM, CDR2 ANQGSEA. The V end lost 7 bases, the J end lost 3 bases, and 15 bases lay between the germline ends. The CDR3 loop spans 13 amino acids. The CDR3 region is CSGQSPADYGYTF. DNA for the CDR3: TGCAGCGGCCAATCCCCGGCTGACTATGGCTACACCTTC.

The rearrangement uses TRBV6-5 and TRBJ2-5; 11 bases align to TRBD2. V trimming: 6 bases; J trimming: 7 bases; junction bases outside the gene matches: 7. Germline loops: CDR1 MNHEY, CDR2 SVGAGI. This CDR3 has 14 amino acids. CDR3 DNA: TGTGCCAGCAGGGGGACTAGCGGAGGGGGGACCCAGTACTTC. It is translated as CASRGTSGGGTQYF.

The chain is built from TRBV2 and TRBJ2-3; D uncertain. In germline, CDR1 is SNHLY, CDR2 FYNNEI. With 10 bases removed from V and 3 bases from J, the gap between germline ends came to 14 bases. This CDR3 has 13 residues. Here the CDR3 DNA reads TGTGCCACCGTAGACATACTGACAGATACGCAGTATTTT. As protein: CATVDILTDTQYF.

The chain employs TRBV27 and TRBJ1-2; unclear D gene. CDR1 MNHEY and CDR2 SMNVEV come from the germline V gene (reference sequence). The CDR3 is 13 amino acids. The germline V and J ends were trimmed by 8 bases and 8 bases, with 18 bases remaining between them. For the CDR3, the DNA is TGTGCCAGCGCCAACGGAAGGGCGGGAGGCTACACCTTC. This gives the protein CASANGRAGGYTF.

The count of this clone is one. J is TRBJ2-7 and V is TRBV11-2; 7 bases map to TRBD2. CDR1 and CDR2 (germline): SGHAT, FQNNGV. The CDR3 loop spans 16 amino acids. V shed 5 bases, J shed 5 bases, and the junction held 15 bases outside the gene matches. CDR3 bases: TGTGCCAGCAGCCGAATCGGCGGGCGGGAGTATAACGAGCAGTACTTC. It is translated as CASSRIGGREYNEQYF.

CDR3 residues: CASRKTGLSEQYF. CDR3 coding DNA: TGTGCCAGCAGAAAAACAGGGTTGAGCGAGCAGTACTTC. The chain combines TRBV25-1 with TRBJ2-7, with D possibly TRBD1 on 6 matching bases. Germline CDR1 reads MGHDK; CDR2 reads SYGVNS. This CDR3 has 13 residues. V dropped 6 bases and J dropped 6 bases, with 15 bases sitting between them.

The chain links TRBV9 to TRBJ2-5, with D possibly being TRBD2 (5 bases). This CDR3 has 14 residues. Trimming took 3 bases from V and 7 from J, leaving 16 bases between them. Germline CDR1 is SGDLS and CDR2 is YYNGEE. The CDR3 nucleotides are TGTGCCAGCAGCGCAAGACCTCACGAGGGGACCCAGTACTTC. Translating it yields CASSARPHEGTQYF.

The CDR3 coding sequence is TGTGCCAGCAGTTCACCAAGGGCTAACTATGGCTACACCTTC. Amino acids: CASSSPRANYGYTF. The chain employs TRBV28 and TRBJ1-2, with no clear D. Germline-derived CDR1 and CDR2 are MDHEN and SYDVKM. V was cut by 4 bases and J by 0 bases, with 9 bases left in between. CDR3 length: 14 residues.

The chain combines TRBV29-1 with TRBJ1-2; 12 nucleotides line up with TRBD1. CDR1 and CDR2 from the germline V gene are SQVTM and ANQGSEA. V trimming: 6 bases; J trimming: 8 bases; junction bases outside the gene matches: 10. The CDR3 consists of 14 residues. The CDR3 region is CSVDSGQGARGYTF. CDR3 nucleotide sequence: TGCAGCGTGGACTCGGGACAGGGGGCGCGAGGCTACACCTTC.

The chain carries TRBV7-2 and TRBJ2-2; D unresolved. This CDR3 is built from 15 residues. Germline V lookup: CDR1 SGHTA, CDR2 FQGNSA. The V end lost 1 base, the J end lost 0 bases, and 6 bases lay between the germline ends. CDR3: CASSLVAPNTGELFF. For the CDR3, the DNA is TGTGCCAGCAGCTTAGTAGCCCCGAACACCGGGGAGCTGTTTTTT.

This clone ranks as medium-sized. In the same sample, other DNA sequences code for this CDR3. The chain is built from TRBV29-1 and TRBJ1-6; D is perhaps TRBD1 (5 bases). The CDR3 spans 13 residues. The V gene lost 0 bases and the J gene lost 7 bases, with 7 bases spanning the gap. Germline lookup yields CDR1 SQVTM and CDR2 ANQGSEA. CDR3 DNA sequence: TGCAGCGTTGAAGAAGACAGAAATTCACCCCTCCACTTT. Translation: CSVEEDRNSPLHF.

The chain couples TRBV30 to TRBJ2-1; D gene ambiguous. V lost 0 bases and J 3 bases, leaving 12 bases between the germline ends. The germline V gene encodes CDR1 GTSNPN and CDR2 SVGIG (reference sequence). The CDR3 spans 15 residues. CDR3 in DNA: TGTGCCTGGAGTGTACTTGGAAATGACTACAATGAGCAGTTCTTC. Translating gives CAWSVLGNDYNEQFF.

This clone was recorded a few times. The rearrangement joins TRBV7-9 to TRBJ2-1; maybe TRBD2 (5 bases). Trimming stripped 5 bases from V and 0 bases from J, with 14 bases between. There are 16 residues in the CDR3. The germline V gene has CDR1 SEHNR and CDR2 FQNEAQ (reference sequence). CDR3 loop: CASSLRAVASYNEQFF. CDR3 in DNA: TGTGCCAGCAGCCTGAGGGCGGTAGCCTCCTACAATGAGCAGTTCTTC.

In nucleotides, the CDR3 is TGTGCCAGCTCACCACCGAGAGTCGAAAAACTGTTTTTT. It translates to CASSPPRVEKLFF. This chain joins TRBV18 and TRBJ1-4; no reliable D call. The V and J ends lost 0 bases and 8 bases respectively, with 7 bases between them. Germline V CDR1 and CDR2: KGHSH, LQKENI. The CDR3 extends over 13 amino acids.

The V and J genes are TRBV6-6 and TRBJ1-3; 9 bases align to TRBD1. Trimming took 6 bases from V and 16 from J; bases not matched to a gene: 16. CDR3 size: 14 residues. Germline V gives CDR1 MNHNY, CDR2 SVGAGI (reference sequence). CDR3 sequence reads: CASSRGQGSQNTYF. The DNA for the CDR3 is TGTGCCAGCAGCCGGGGACAGGGTAGCCAGAACACCTATTTT.

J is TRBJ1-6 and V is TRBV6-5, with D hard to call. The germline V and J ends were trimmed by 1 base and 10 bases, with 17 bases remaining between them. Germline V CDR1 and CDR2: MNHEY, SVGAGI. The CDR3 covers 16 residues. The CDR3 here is CASSYYRFVEISPLHF. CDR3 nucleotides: TGTGCCAGCAGTTACTACCGATTCGTGGAGATCTCACCCCTCCACTTT.

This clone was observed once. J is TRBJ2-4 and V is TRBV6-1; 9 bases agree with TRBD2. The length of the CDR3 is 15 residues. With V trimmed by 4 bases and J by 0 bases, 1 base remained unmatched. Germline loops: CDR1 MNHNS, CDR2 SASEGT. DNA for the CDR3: TGTGCCAGCAGTGGACTAGCGGAAGCCAAAAACATTCAGTACTTC. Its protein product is CASSGLAEAKNIQYF.

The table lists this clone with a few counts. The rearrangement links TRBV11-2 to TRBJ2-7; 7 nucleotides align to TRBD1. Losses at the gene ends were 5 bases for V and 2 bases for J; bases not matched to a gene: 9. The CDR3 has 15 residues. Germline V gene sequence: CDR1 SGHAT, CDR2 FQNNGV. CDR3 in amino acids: CASSRSGTVPYEQYF. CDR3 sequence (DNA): TGTGCCAGCAGCCGCTCCGGGACAGTTCCCTACGAGCAGTACTTC.